What follows describes a single T cell receptor (beta chain). No antigen is known for it. This sample was taken from a study of beta chain features in type 1 diabetes. CDR1 SEHNR and CDR2 FQNEAQ come from the germline V gene (reference sequence). CDR3 size: 14 residues. V was shortened by 8 bases and J by 7 bases, with 20 bases between the two germline ends. Investigators reverse transcribed all isolated RNA, so they sequenced expressed TCRB transcripts. Method: immunoSEQ multiplex PCR; TCRdb's copy keeps in-frame clones and lacks some. Among 400,000 or so clones listed, 10% to 15% were seen once. Study outcomes and limitations: Possibly, sequencing cDNA over-represented cells that had high TCR expression levels. TCRB CDR3 length was moderately but significantly reduced in all four CD4+ subsets of Type 1 diabetes patients. Naive, central memory and regulatory TCRB repertoires appeared more similar among patients than healthy donors.

Every sorted population was more than 95% pure. This clonotype was sampled from a woman in her late teens or twenties with type 1 diabetes. Sample: naive CD4+ T cells from blood. V usage is TRBV7-9 and J usage is TRBJ1-1; D might be TRBD1 (6 bases). DNA of the CDR3: TGTGCCAGCTCTCCTCCCCCCGGACAGCTTGAAGCTTTCTTT. This translates into CASSPPPGQLEAFF.